What follows describes a single TCR beta chain. The source of the sample is a study of T cell changes during pregnancy in multiple sclerosis. The germline V and J ends were trimmed by 6 bases and 5 bases, with 17 bases remaining between them. CDR1 is KGHSH and CDR2 is LQKENI in the germline V gene. The CDR3 is 16 residues long. The table came from immunoSEQ multiplex PCR; TCRdb's copy has only in-frame clones and leaves some out. The table lists 32,000 or so clones, around nine tenths of them singletons. This chain joins TRBV18 and TRBJ1-6; D is undetermined. Sequenced here: CD4+ T cells from peripheral blood mononuclear cells, sampled in the second trimester of pregnancy. The sequence was collected from a female donor with multiple sclerosis, enrolled in a pregnancy study. Written as DNA, the CDR3 is TGTGCCAGCTCTCAACAGCCAACCTTAAATAATTCACCCCTCCACTTT. Translation gives CASSQQPTLNNSPLHF.